A selection of T cell receptor beta chains follows, all from one sample in a study of sequential checkpoint blockade in melanoma. Assay used: immunoSEQ multiplex PCR; TCRdb lists only in-frame clones, some missing. The data contain around 30,000 clones, 82% of them singletons. Specimen: CD8+ T cells sorted from blood (inferred from file names), collected from a patient given nivolumab and ipilimumab in sequence. Receptors originate from a human donor with melanoma. CDR3s include the opening cysteine and the closing phenylalanine or tryptophan. D genes are given only for firm matches. Only some rows state a clone size, as once, few, many or a class for expanded clones.

abundance	v_gene	d_gene	j_gene	CDR3aa	CDR3nt
-	TRBV7-8	TRBD1	TRBJ2-1	CASSAPPGTGLNEQFF	TGTGCCAGCAGCGCCCCTCCCGGGACAGGGCTCAATGAGCAGTTCTTC
-	TRBV15	TRBD2	TRBJ2-1	CATSLTAGYYNEQFF	TGTGCCACCAGCCTCACAGCGGGGTATTACAATGAGCAGTTCTTC
once	TRBV9	-	TRBJ2-1	CASSVGLPYNEQFF	TGTGCCAGCAGCGTTGGACTTCCCTACAATGAGCAGTTCTTC
-	TRBV11-3	-	TRBJ2-7	CASRVTDSYEQYF	TGTGCCAGCAGAGTGACAGACTCCTACGAGCAGTACTTC
once	TRBV14	-	TRBJ2-1	CASSPRYNEQFF	TGTGCCAGCAGCCCCCGTTACAATGAGCAGTTCTTC
-	TRBV14	-	TRBJ2-1	CASSQVGTRGNEQFF	TGTGCCAGCAGCCAAGTGGGGACAAGGGGCAATGAGCAGTTCTTC
-	TRBV9	-	TRBJ2-2	CASSDPERGGTGELFF	TGTGCCAGCAGCGATCCCGAAAGGGGTGGCACCGGGGAGCTGTTTTTT
-	TRBV6-1	-	TRBJ2-7	CASSGRGHEQYF	TGTGCCAGCAGTGGCAGGGGCCACGAGCAGTACTTC
-	TRBV5-6	TRBD1	TRBJ1-1	CASRATGGLNTEAFF	TGTGCCAGCAGGGCGACAGGGGGATTGAACACTGAAGCTTTCTTT
-	TRBV27	-	TRBJ1-5	CASSPWAGGGNQPQHF	TGTGCCAGCAGTCCCTGGGCTGGGGGGGGCAATCAGCCCCAGCATTTT
-	TRBV19	TRBD2	TRBJ2-1	CASSSREFSYNEQFF	TGTGCCAGTAGTTCGCGGGAGTTCTCCTACAATGAGCAGTTCTTC
-	TRBV7-9	TRBD1	TRBJ2-7	CASNPWDRGREQYF	TGTGCCAGCAACCCTTGGGACAGGGGACGCGAGCAGTACTTC
once	TRBV9	TRBD2	TRBJ2-7	CASSALAVSSYEQYF	TGTGCCAGCAGCGCTCTAGCGGTGAGCTCCTACGAGCAGTACTTC